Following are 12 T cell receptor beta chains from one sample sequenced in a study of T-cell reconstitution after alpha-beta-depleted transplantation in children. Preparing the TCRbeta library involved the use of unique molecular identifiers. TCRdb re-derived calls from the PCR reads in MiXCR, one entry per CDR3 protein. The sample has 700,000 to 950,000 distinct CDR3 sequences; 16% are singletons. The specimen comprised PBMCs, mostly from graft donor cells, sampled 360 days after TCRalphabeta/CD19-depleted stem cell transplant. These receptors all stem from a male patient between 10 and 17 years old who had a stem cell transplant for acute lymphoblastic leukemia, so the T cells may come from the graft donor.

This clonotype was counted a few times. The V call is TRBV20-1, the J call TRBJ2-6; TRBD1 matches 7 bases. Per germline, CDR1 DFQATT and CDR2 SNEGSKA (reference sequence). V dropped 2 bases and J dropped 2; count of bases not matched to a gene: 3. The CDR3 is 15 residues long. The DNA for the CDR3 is TGCAGTGCTAGACCTACAGGGGCTGGGGCCAACGTCCTGACTTTC. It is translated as CSARPTGAGANVLTF.

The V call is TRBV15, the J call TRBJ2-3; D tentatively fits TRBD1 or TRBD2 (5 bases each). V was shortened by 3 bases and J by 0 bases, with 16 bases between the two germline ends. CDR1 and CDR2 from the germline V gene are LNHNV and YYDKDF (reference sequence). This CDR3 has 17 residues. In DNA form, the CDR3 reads TGTGCCACCAGCAGGGGGGAACGGGGTTTTAGCACAGATACGCAGTATTTT. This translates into CATSRGERGFSTDTQYF.

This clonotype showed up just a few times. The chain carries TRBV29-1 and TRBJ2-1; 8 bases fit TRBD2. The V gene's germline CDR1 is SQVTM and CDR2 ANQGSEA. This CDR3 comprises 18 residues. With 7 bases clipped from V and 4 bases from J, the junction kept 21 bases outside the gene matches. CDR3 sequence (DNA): TGCAGCGGGAAGATTGGGCGAGGAGGGCGGGAGGCTTACAATGAGCAGTTCTTC. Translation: CSGKIGRGGREAYNEQFF.

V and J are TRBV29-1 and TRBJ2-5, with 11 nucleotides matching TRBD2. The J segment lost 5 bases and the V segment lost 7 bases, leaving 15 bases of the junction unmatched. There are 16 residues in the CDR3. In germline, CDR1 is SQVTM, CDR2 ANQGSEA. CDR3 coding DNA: TGCAGCGGGGAATCTTGGACTAGCGGGCCTCGGGAGACCCAGTACTTC. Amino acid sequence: CSGESWTSGPRETQYF.

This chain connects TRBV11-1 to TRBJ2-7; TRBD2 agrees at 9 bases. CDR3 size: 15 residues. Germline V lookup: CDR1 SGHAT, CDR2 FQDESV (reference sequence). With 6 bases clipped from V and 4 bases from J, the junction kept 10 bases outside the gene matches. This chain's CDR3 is CASSYPAGGVYEQYF. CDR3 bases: TGTGCCAGCAGTTATCCGGCGGGAGGGGTGTACGAGCAGTACTTC.

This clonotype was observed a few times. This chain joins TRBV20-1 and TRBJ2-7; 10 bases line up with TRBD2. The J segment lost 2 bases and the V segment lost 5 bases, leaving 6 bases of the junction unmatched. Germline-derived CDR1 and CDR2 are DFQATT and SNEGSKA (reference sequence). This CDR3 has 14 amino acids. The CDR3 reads CSALSGRGAYEQYF. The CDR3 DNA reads TGCAGTGCTTTGAGCGGGAGGGGAGCCTACGAGCAGTACTTC.

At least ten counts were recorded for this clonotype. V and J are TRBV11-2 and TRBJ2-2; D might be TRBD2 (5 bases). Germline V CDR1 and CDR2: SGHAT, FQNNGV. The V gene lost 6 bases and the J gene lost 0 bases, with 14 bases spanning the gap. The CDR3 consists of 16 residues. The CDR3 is CASRAGRTSNTGELFF. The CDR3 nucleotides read TGTGCCAGCAGGGCGGGCAGGACCTCGAACACCGGGGAGCTGTTTTTT.

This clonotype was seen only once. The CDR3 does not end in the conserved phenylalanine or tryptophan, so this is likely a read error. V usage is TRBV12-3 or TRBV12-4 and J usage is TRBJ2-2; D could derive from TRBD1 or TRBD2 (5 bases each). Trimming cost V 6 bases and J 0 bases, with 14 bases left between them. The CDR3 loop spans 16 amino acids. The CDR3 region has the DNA TGTGCCAGCAGACGACGGGGCAGATCGAACACCGGGGAGCTGTTTTAT. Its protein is CASRRRGRSNTGELFY.

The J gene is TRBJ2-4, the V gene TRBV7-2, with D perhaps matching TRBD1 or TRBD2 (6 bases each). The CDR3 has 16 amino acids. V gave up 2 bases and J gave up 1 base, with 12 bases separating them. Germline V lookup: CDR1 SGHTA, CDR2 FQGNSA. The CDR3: CASSLLPGAAKNIQYF. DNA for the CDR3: TGTGCCAGCAGCTTACTTCCGGGGGCGGCCAAAAACATTCAGTACTTC.

CDR3 bases: TGCGCCAGCAGCCAAGTGGATGGAGTAGAGACCCAGTACTTC. Amino acid sequence: CASSQVDGVETQYF. J is TRBJ2-5 and V is TRBV4-1; D ambiguous. V was trimmed by 1 base and J by 4 bases, leaving 10 bases between them. The CDR3 is made up of 14 amino acids. Germline values: CDR1 MGHRA, CDR2 YSYEKL.

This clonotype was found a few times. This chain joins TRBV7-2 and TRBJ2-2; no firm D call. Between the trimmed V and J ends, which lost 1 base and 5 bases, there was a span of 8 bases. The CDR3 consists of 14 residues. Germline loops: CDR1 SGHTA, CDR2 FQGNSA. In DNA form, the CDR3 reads TGTGCCAGCAGCTTAGAGGGCCTGACCGGGGAGCTGTTTTTT. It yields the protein CASSLEGLTGELFF. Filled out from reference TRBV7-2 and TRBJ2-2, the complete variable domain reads GAGVSQSPSNKVTEKGKDVELRCDPISGHTALYWYRQSLGQGLEFLIYFQGNSAPDKSGLPSDRFSAERTGGSVSTLTIQRTQQEDSAVYLCASSLEGLTGELFFGEGSRLTVL.

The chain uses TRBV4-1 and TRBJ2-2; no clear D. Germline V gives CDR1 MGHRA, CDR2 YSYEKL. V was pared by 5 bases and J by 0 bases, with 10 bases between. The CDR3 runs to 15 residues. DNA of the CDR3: TGCGCCAGCAGCTTACACTTAGCGAACACCGGGGAGCTGTTTTTT. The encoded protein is CASSLHLANTGELFF.